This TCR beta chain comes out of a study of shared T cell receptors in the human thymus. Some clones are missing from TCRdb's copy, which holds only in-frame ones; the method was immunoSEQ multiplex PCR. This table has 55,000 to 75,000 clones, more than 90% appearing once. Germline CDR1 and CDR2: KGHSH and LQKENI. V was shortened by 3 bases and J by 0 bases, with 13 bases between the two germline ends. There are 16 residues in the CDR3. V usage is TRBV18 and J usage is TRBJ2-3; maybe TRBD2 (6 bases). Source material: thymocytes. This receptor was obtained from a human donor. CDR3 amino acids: CASSPARGSSTDTQYF. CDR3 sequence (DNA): TGTGCCAGCTCACCTGCCCGGGGGTCTAGCACAGATACGCAGTATTTT.